These T cell receptor beta chains were read from a single sample in a study of blood T cell repertoires in COVID-19. TCRdb's copy holds only in-frame clones and misses some; the assay was immunoSEQ multiplex PCR. The repertoire holds under 150,000 clones, 88% seen once, with roughly 2.2% in the top ten. The sequenced sample was peripheral blood. The receptors shown here come from a man in his sixties or seventies with active COVID-19. CDR3s include the opening cysteine and the closing phenylalanine or tryptophan. A D gene is named only where the DNA matches it firmly. Clone size is given for some rows only: seen once, a few or many times, or a class if the clone is expanded.

v_gene: TRBV20-1; abundance: .; j_gene: TRBJ2-2; d_gene: TRBD2; CDR3aa: CSASTGGTGELFF; CDR3nt: TGCAGTGCTAGTACCGGGGGGACCGGGGAGCTGTTTTTT
v_gene: TRBV27; abundance: .; j_gene: TRBJ2-1; d_gene: .; CDR3aa: CASSLEGDNEQFF; CDR3nt: TGTGCCAGCAGTTTGGAAGGGGACAATGAGCAGTTCTTC
v_gene: TRBV19; abundance: .; j_gene: TRBJ2-4; d_gene: TRBD1; CDR3aa: CASSIQGAGNIQYF; CDR3nt: TGTGCCAGTAGTATACAGGGGGCAGGAAACATTCAGTACTTC
v_gene: TRBV28; abundance: .; j_gene: TRBJ1-1; d_gene: .; CDR3aa: CASSPRGFFAEAFF; CDR3nt: TGTGCCAGCAGTCCCCGGGGATTTTTCGCTGAAGCTTTCTTT
v_gene: TRBV9; abundance: .; j_gene: TRBJ1-5; d_gene: .; CDR3aa: CASSVSGQSNQPQHF; CDR3nt: TGTGCCAGCAGCGTATCTGGACAGAGCAATCAGCCCCAGCATTTT
v_gene: TRBV6-2/TRBV6-3; abundance: .; j_gene: TRBJ2-1; d_gene: TRBD2; CDR3aa: CASSPWTSGRIWEQFF; CDR3nt: TGTGCCAGCAGCCCCTGGACTAGCGGGAGGATCTGGGAGCAGTTCTTC
v_gene: TRBV27; abundance: once; j_gene: TRBJ1-1; d_gene: .; CDR3aa: CASSLRTASNTEAFF; CDR3nt: TGTGCCAGCAGTCTCCGAACGGCTAGTAACACTGAAGCTTTCTTT
v_gene: TRBV5-4; abundance: .; j_gene: TRBJ1-6; d_gene: .; CDR3aa: CASSWAGDVNSPLHF; CDR3nt: TGTGCCAGCAGCTGGGCGGGGGATGTGAATTCACCCCTCCACTTT
v_gene: TRBV7-8; abundance: .; j_gene: TRBJ2-3; d_gene: TRBD2; CDR3aa: CASSRTSGDTQYF; CDR3nt: TGTGCCAGCAGCCGGACTAGCGGAGATACGCAGTATTTT
v_gene: TRBV6-5; abundance: .; j_gene: TRBJ2-7; d_gene: TRBD1; CDR3aa: CASSYTGTGRGEQYF; CDR3nt: TGTGCCAGCAGTTACACCGGGACAGGACGAGGAGAGCAGTACTTC
v_gene: TRBV11-2; abundance: .; j_gene: TRBJ2-1; d_gene: TRBD2; CDR3aa: CASSLVTSGAGYNEQFF; CDR3nt: TGTGCCAGCAGCTTAGTGACTAGCGGAGCGGGATACAATGAGCAGTTCTTC
v_gene: TRBV2; abundance: few; j_gene: TRBJ2-7; d_gene: TRBD2; CDR3aa: CASSAGLAESYEQYF; CDR3nt: TGTGCCAGCAGTGCAGGACTAGCGGAGTCCTACGAGCAGTACTTC
v_gene: TRBV19; abundance: once; j_gene: TRBJ1-1; d_gene: .; CDR3aa: CASSIAGTEAFF; CDR3nt: TGTGCCAGTAGTATAGCGGGAACTGAAGCTTTCTTT
v_gene: TRBV5-4; abundance: .; j_gene: TRBJ1-6; d_gene: TRBD1; CDR3aa: CASSPGQGNSPLHF; CDR3nt: TGTGCCAGCAGCCCTGGACAGGGGAATTCACCCCTCCACTTT
v_gene: TRBV7-9; abundance: .; j_gene: TRBJ1-2; d_gene: .; CDR3aa: CASSLVTGYGYTF; CDR3nt: TGTGCCAGCAGCTTAGTAACAGGGTACGGCTACACCTTC
v_gene: TRBV5-5; abundance: .; j_gene: TRBJ2-7; d_gene: TRBD1; CDR3aa: CASRKNDRGSVNEQYF; CDR3nt: TGTGCCAGCAGGAAAAACGACAGGGGGTCTGTAAACGAGCAGTACTTC
v_gene: TRBV11-1; abundance: .; j_gene: TRBJ2-1; d_gene: TRBD2; CDR3aa: CASSLAGLAGRNEQFF; CDR3nt: TGTGCCAGCAGCTTAGCGGGACTAGCGGGAAGGAATGAGCAGTTCTTC
v_gene: TRBV2; abundance: .; j_gene: TRBJ2-7; d_gene: .; CDR3aa: CASKLSGIQYEQYF; CDR3nt: TGTGCCAGCAAATTATCAGGGATCCAATACGAGCAGTACTTC
v_gene: TRBV18; abundance: .; j_gene: TRBJ2-7; d_gene: TRBD1; CDR3aa: CASSSLAGTGGYEQYF; CDR3nt: TGTGCCAGCTCATCGTTAGCCGGGACAGGGGGATACGAGCAGTACTTC
v_gene: TRBV7-7; abundance: .; j_gene: TRBJ2-2; d_gene: .; CDR3aa: CASSPHLDSLTGELFF; CDR3nt: TGTGCTAGCAGCCCCCATCTGGATAGCTTAACCGGGGAGCTGTTTTTT
v_gene: TRBV5-5; abundance: .; j_gene: TRBJ2-3; d_gene: TRBD1; CDR3aa: CASTRTGSADTQYF; CDR3nt: TGTGCCAGCACCAGGACAGGGTCAGCAGATACGCAGTATTTT
v_gene: TRBV9; abundance: .; j_gene: TRBJ2-1; d_gene: TRBD2; CDR3aa: CASSVRVGLADSYNEQFF; CDR3nt: TGTGCCAGCAGCGTAAGGGTTGGGCTAGCGGACTCCTACAATGAGCAGTTCTTC
v_gene: TRBV18; abundance: .; j_gene: TRBJ1-3; d_gene: .; CDR3aa: CASSPLDRSSGNTIYF; CDR3nt: TGTGCCAGCTCACCCCTCGACAGGTCCTCTGGAAACACCATATATTTT
v_gene: TRBV7-7; abundance: .; j_gene: TRBJ2-3; d_gene: .; CDR3aa: CASSSGLSTDTQYF; CDR3nt: TGTGCTAGCAGCTCTGGACTGAGCACAGATACGCAGTATTTT
v_gene: TRBV11-2; abundance: .; j_gene: TRBJ2-3; d_gene: .; CDR3aa: CASSYWESSTDTQYF; CDR3nt: TGTGCCAGCAGCTACTGGGAGTCTAGCACAGATACGCAGTATTTT
v_gene: TRBV21-1; abundance: .; j_gene: TRBJ1-4; d_gene: .; CDR3aa: CASIPGQYNEKLFF; CDR3nt: TGTGCCAGTATACCGGGACAGTATAATGAAAAACTGTTTTTT
v_gene: TRBV28; abundance: .; j_gene: TRBJ2-1; d_gene: TRBD2; CDR3aa: CASSFLASGIYEQFF; CDR3nt: TGTGCCAGCAGTTTTCTGGCTAGCGGGATCTATGAGCAGTTCTTC
v_gene: TRBV5-6; abundance: .; j_gene: TRBJ2-7; d_gene: TRBD1; CDR3aa: CASSLVGQGASYEQYF; CDR3nt: TGTGCCAGCAGCTTGGTTGGACAGGGGGCCTCCTACGAGCAGTACTTC
v_gene: TRBV6-1; abundance: .; j_gene: TRBJ2-6; d_gene: TRBD2; CDR3aa: CASSVDGGAAGANVLTF; CDR3nt: TGTGCCAGCAGTGTCGACGGGGGGGCTGCTGGGGCCAACGTCCTGACTTTC
v_gene: TRBV19; abundance: .; j_gene: TRBJ1-1; d_gene: .; CDR3aa: CASSILLDGGTEAFF; CDR3nt: TGTGCCAGTAGTATCTTGTTGGACGGAGGGACTGAAGCTTTCTTT
v_gene: TRBV5-1; abundance: .; j_gene: TRBJ2-2; d_gene: TRBD2; CDR3aa: CASSRSGRATNTGELFF; CDR3nt: TGCGCCAGCAGCCGTAGCGGGAGGGCGACGAACACCGGGGAGCTGTTTTTT
v_gene: TRBV28; abundance: .; j_gene: TRBJ1-6; d_gene: .; CDR3aa: CASSLGAGAYNSPLHF; CDR3nt: TGTGCCAGCAGTTTGGGGGCAGGGGCATATAATTCACCCCTCCACTTT
v_gene: TRBV19; abundance: .; j_gene: TRBJ1-4; d_gene: .; CDR3aa: CASSIGGKKLFF; CDR3nt: TGTGCCAGTAGCATCGGGGGAAAGAAACTGTTTTTT
v_gene: TRBV2; abundance: .; j_gene: TRBJ1-5; d_gene: .; CDR3aa: CASSEFEQAYSNQPQHF; CDR3nt: TGTGCCAGCAGTGAATTCGAACAGGCATATAGCAATCAGCCCCAGCATTTT
v_gene: TRBV3-1/TRBV3-2; abundance: .; j_gene: TRBJ2-1; d_gene: .; CDR3aa: CASSHLSGQGNEQFF; CDR3nt: TGTGCCAGCAGCCATCTATCCGGGCAGGGGAATGAGCAGTTCTTC
v_gene: TRBV5-1; abundance: .; j_gene: TRBJ2-1; d_gene: .; CDR3aa: CASRRESEQFF; CDR3nt: TGCGCCAGCAGGCGCGAGAGTGAGCAGTTCTTC
v_gene: TRBV28; abundance: few; j_gene: TRBJ1-6; d_gene: .; CDR3aa: CATTLGQGRGSPLHF; CDR3nt: TGTGCCACCACACTGGGCCAGGGAAGGGGATCACCCCTCCACTTT
v_gene: TRBV9; abundance: once; j_gene: TRBJ1-1; d_gene: .; CDR3aa: CASSVGGGGTEAFF; CDR3nt: TGTGCCAGCAGCGTCGGGGGTGGTGGCACTGAAGCTTTCTTT
v_gene: TRBV7-9; abundance: many; j_gene: TRBJ2-2; d_gene: .; CDR3aa: CASSLVSQGAGELFF; CDR3nt: TGTGCCAGCAGCTTAGTCTCACAGGGTGCCGGGGAGCTGTTTTTT
v_gene: TRBV5-1; abundance: .; j_gene: TRBJ2-1; d_gene: TRBD2; CDR3aa: CASSVSGSSYNEQFF; CDR3nt: TGCGCCAGCAGCGTCAGCGGGAGCTCCTACAATGAGCAGTTCTTC
v_gene: TRBV3-1/TRBV3-2; abundance: .; j_gene: TRBJ2-7; d_gene: TRBD2; CDR3aa: CASSQGREEYMDEQYF; CDR3nt: TGTGCCAGCAGCCAAGGGCGGGAGGAGTATATGGACGAGCAGTACTTC
v_gene: TRBV19; abundance: .; j_gene: TRBJ1-3; d_gene: TRBD1; CDR3aa: CASMGTAGNTIYF; CDR3nt: TGTGCCAGTATGGGGACAGCCGGAAACACCATATATTTT
v_gene: TRBV6-5; abundance: few; j_gene: TRBJ1-1; d_gene: TRBD1; CDR3aa: CASSYRGRTEAFF; CDR3nt: TGTGCCAGCAGTTACAGGGGGCGGACTGAAGCTTTCTTT
v_gene: TRBV30; abundance: .; j_gene: TRBJ1-1; d_gene: .; CDR3aa: CAWTYTENTEAFF; CDR3nt: TGTGCCTGGACATACACAGAGAACACTGAAGCTTTCTTT
v_gene: TRBV5-1; abundance: medium-sized; j_gene: TRBJ2-1; d_gene: .; CDR3aa: CASTRELIGYNEQFF; CDR3nt: TGCGCCAGCACCCGAGAATTAATCGGGTACAATGAGCAGTTCTTC
v_gene: TRBV7-9; abundance: .; j_gene: TRBJ2-5; d_gene: TRBD2; CDR3aa: CASTRRGGLEGIQETQYF; CDR3nt: TGTGCCAGCACCCGCCGGGGAGGACTAGAGGGAATACAAGAGACCCAGTACTTC
v_gene: TRBV24-1; abundance: once; j_gene: TRBJ2-1; d_gene: TRBD2; CDR3aa: CATSDPTRGRTFNEQFF; CDR3nt: TGTGCCACCAGTGACCCCACCCGCGGGAGGACTTTTAATGAGCAGTTCTTC
v_gene: TRBV11-2; abundance: .; j_gene: TRBJ2-3; d_gene: .; CDR3aa: CASSSQGFGTDTQYF; CDR3nt: TGTGCCAGCAGCTCACAGGGTTTCGGCACAGATACGCAGTATTTT
v_gene: TRBV7-9; abundance: .; j_gene: TRBJ2-3; d_gene: .; CDR3aa: CASSFRGRERTDTQYF; CDR3nt: TGTGCCAGCAGCTTCCGGGGACGGGAGCGGACAGATACGCAGTATTTT
v_gene: TRBV19; abundance: .; j_gene: TRBJ1-1; d_gene: TRBD1; CDR3aa: CASSRGDRRDTEAFF; CDR3nt: TGTGCCAGTAGTAGAGGGGACAGACGTGACACTGAAGCTTTCTTT
v_gene: TRBV11-2; abundance: .; j_gene: TRBJ1-4; d_gene: .; CDR3aa: CASSLAGPSTNEKLFF; CDR3nt: TGTGCCAGCAGCTTGGCGGGGCCCTCAACTAATGAAAAACTGTTTTTT